The present TCR beta chain was sequenced within a study of blood T cell repertoires in COVID-19. Generated by immunoSEQ multiplex PCR, the TCRdb table keeps only in-frame clones and is missing some. The table shows about 440,000 clones, with approximately 88% occurring only once. The CDR3 totals 15 residues. V lost 3 bases and J lost 0, with 9 bases in between. Looked up from germline, CDR1 is WSHSY and CDR2 is SAAADI. Sequences were obtained from peripheral blood. This receptor was taken from a woman aged 50 to 60 with COVID-19, enrolled during active disease. The rearrangement uses TRBV10-2 and TRBJ1-3; no clear D gene. CDR3 residues: CASSDPVLSGNTIYF. CDR3 sequence (DNA): TGCGCCAGCAGTGACCCCGTCCTCTCTGGAAACACCATATATTTT.